These 19 T cell receptor beta chains share one sample of origin, sequenced in a study of memory CD4+ T cells and cytomegalovirus serostatus. This table comes from immunoSEQ multiplex PCR, and its TCRdb copy is limited to in-frame clones, with some not included. This sample has around 50,000 clones, with about 81% found just once. The sort gate was single viable CD3+CD4+CD8-CD45RO+ cells for memory CD4+ T cells. The sequencing sample was made of memory CD4+ T cells from blood. These receptors were taken from an adult in good health and CMV-seronegative.

The V gene is TRBV19, the J gene TRBJ1-1, with D possibly being TRBD1 (6 bases). Germline assignment: CDR1 LNHDA and CDR2 SQIVND (reference sequence). The CDR3 runs 15 residues. The V and J ends lost 1 base and 6 bases respectively, with 15 bases between them. DNA for the CDR3: TGTGCCAGTAGTATAGCGAAAGCCGGGACATCTGAAGCTTTCTTT. Translation gives CASSIAKAGTSEAFF. Using reference TRBV19 and TRBJ1-1 for the parts outside the CDR3, the full variable domain is DGGITQSPKYLFRKEGQNVTLSCEQNLNHDAMYWYRQDPGQGLRLIYYSQIVNDFQKGDIAEGYSVSREKKESFPLTVTSAQKNPTAFYLCASSIAKAGTSEAFFGQGTRLTVV.

The J gene is TRBJ2-7, the V gene TRBV30, with D uncertain. The CDR3 sequence is 12 residues long. The V end lost 2 bases, the J end lost 1 base, and 6 bases lay between the germline ends. Germline lookup yields CDR1 GTSNPN and CDR2 SVGIG (reference sequence). CDR3 region: CAWSSPSYEQYF. CDR3 nucleotides: TGTGCCTGGAGTTCGCCTTCCTACGAGCAGTACTTC.

The chain uses TRBV30 and TRBJ2-5; TRBD1 is a possible D gene (5 bases). Between the trimmed V and J ends, which lost 0 bases and 2 bases, there was a span of 10 bases. The CDR3 extends over 14 amino acids. Looked up from germline, CDR1 is GTSNPN and CDR2 is SVGIG (reference sequence). Here the CDR3 reads CAWSVTRQQETQYF. CDR3 nucleotides: TGTGCCTGGAGTGTTACAAGACAGCAAGAGACCCAGTACTTC.

The V and J genes are TRBV7-2 and TRBJ2-1; D is perhaps TRBD2 (5 bases). This CDR3 has 12 amino acids. Trimming took off 5 bases at V and 7 bases at J, with 9 bases between the two ends. The germline gives CDR1 SGHTA, CDR2 FQGNSA. CDR3 protein: CASSPQRNEQFF. DNA for the CDR3: TGTGCCAGCAGCCCTCAGCGGAATGAGCAGTTCTTC.

This rearrangement joins TRBV5-1 to TRBJ2-1, with TRBD2 identical over 14 bases. The CDR3 contains 17 residues. Trimming cost V 6 bases and J 1 base; bases outside gene matches: 6. In germline, CDR1 is SGHRS, CDR2 YFSETQ. The CDR3, as DNA: TGCGCCAGCACCCGGACTAGCGGGAGGTTGTCCTACAATGAGCAGTTCTTC. Translated, it gives CASTRTSGRLSYNEQFF.

The chain carries TRBV19 and TRBJ1-5; perhaps TRBD1 as D (5 bases). Germline V lookup: CDR1 LNHDA, CDR2 SQIVND (reference sequence). Trimming stripped 5 bases from V and 4 bases from J, with 18 bases between. The CDR3 spans 16 residues. CDR3 coding DNA: TGTGCCAGTAGTTCCCAAACATGGGGGGGAAATCAGCCCCAGCATTTT. It yields the protein CASSSQTWGGNQPQHF.

The chain uses TRBV2 and TRBJ1-1; D gene unclear. Trimming removed 1 base from V and 14 bases from J, with 11 bases in between. This CDR3 is 11 amino acids long. Germline CDR1 reads SNHLY; CDR2 reads FYNNEI. This CDR3 reads CASSEGFVGFF. The CDR3 coding sequence is TGTGCCAGCAGTGAAGGGTTCGTAGGGTTCTTT.

This chain's CDR3 is CASSPSSRNTEAFF. The CDR3, as DNA: TGTGCCAGCTCACCATCCTCCAGAAACACTGAAGCTTTCTTT. The V gene is TRBV18, the J gene TRBJ1-1; the D is unclear. Trimming removed 2 bases from V and 2 bases from J, with 9 bases in between. The CDR3 is 14 residues long. The V gene's germline CDR1 is KGHSH and CDR2 LQKENI.

V gene TRBV5-4 combines with J gene TRBJ1-4; 7 positions match TRBD1. CDR1 SGHNT and CDR2 YYREEE come from the germline V gene (reference sequence). Losses at the gene ends were 0 bases for V and 8 bases for J; bases not matched to a gene: 4. The CDR3 covers 14 residues. The CDR3 protein is CASSLDSGGEKLFF. In DNA, the CDR3 is TGTGCCAGCAGCTTGGATTCAGGGGGGGAAAAACTGTTTTTT.

The chain joins TRBV19 to TRBJ2-1; weak D call: TRBD2 (5 bases). CDR1 is LNHDA, CDR2 SQIVND, per germline (reference sequence). Trimming shortened V by 3 bases and J by 5 bases, and 14 bases separated the two germline ends. The CDR3 covers 15 residues. CDR3 residues: CASSIFGNSHNEQFF. The CDR3 nucleotides are TGTGCCAGTAGTATTTTCGGGAATTCGCACAATGAGCAGTTCTTC.

The CDR3 bases are TGTGCCAGCAGCCAAAGGACAGGGCAGAATGAAAAACTGTTTTTT. Protein: CASSQRTGQNEKLFF. The rearrangement uses TRBV14 and TRBJ1-4, with TRBD1 matching over 8 bases. CDR3 length: 15 amino acids. Germline assignment: CDR1 SGHDN and CDR2 FVKESK. The V and J ends lost 2 bases and 5 bases, in that order; junction bases with no gene match: 4.

This rearrangement joins TRBV11-2 to TRBJ1-2; D unclear. Germline CDR1 is SGHAT and CDR2 is FQNNGV. V was pared by 4 bases and J by 3 bases, with 9 bases between. CDR3 length: 13 amino acids. The CDR3 loop reads CASSSTGYYGYTF. The CDR3 nucleotides are TGTGCCAGCAGCTCCACGGGGTACTATGGCTACACCTTC.

V usage is TRBV12-5 and J usage is TRBJ1-1, with 8 bases matching TRBD1. The V and J ends lost 4 bases and 4 bases, in that order; junction bases with no gene match: 8. The V gene's germline CDR1 is LGHNT and CDR2 FRNRAP. CDR3 length equals 15 residues. CDR3 sequence: CASGSPTGASTEAFF. The CDR3 coding sequence is TGTGCTAGTGGTTCGCCGACAGGGGCCTCCACTGAAGCTTTCTTT.

The V call is TRBV18, the J call TRBJ2-7, with TRBD2 matching 10 bases. This CDR3 has 16 residues. The junction had 5 bases not matched to a gene; V was cut back by 1 base and J by 2 bases. Germline CDR1 reads KGHSH; CDR2 reads LQKENI. The CDR3 spells CASSPLSAGGPYEQYF. The CDR3 bases are TGTGCCAGCTCACCACTCTCAGCGGGAGGGCCCTACGAGCAGTACTTC.

The rearrangement uses TRBV7-9 and TRBJ1-1, with D uncertain. With 5 bases removed from V and 9 bases from J, the gap between germline ends came to 31 bases. The CDR3 loop spans 18 amino acids. Germline loops: CDR1 SEHNR, CDR2 FQNEAQ (reference sequence). The CDR3 DNA sequence: TGTGCCAGCAGCCGAGTCCGACGAACGACGGACCTTGAGGAAAAAGCTTTCTTT. Translated: CASSRVRRTTDLEEKAFF.

The rearrangement links TRBV28 to TRBJ1-3, with D hard to call. The germline V and J ends were trimmed by 3 bases and 0 bases, with 12 bases remaining between them. CDR3 size: 16 residues. Germline V gene sequence: CDR1 MDHEN, CDR2 SYDVKM. CDR3 bases: TGTGCCAGCAGTTTCGAGTTACGAGGCTCTGGAAACACCATATATTTT. Translation: CASSFELRGSGNTIYF.

This clone was seen only once. The chain carries TRBV27 and TRBJ2-7, with D tentatively TRBD1 (5 bases). Trimming left V 3 bases short and J 1 base short, with 19 bases between. Germline-derived CDR1 and CDR2 are MNHEY and SMNVEV (reference sequence). CDR3 size: 17 residues. Here the CDR3 reads CASSFQSRQGTSYEQYF. CDR3 in DNA: TGTGCCAGCAGTTTCCAATCCCGCCAGGGCACGTCCTACGAGCAGTACTTC.

V usage is TRBV5-5 and J usage is TRBJ1-2; possible D gene TRBD1, 6 bases. CDR1 is SGHKS and CDR2 is YYEKEE in the germline V gene (reference sequence). The CDR3 is 12 amino acids. V shed 0 bases and J shed 9 bases, with 9 bases lying between them. CDR3 loop: CASSLDGQSYTF. CDR3 DNA: TGTGCCAGCAGCTTGGACGGACAGAGCTACACCTTC.

The chain is built from TRBV7-9 and TRBJ1-1, with a tentative D call TRBD1 (5 bases). The CDR3 totals 15 residues. Germline V gene data show CDR1 as SEHNR and CDR2 as FQNEAQ (reference sequence). The ends were cut back, 4 bases at V and 0 bases at J, with 12 bases in the middle. This CDR3 is CASSYLTTVNTEAFF. Written as DNA, the CDR3 is TGTGCCAGCAGCTACCTAACGACAGTGAACACTGAAGCTTTCTTT. Full variable domain (missing parts from reference TRBV7-9 and TRBJ1-1): DTGVSQNPRHKITKRGQNVTFRCDPISEHNRLYWYRQTLGQGPEFLTYFQNEAQLEKSRLLSDRFSAERPKGSFSTLEIQRTEQGDSAMYLCASSYLTTVNTEAFFGQGTRLTVV.